One and the same sample provided the 30 T cell receptor beta chains below, sequenced in a study of shared clonotypes between healthy human individuals. Assay: immunoSEQ multiplex PCR; the TCRdb copy retains only in-frame clones and omits some. The sample lists 780,000 or so clones, approximately 77% occurring once. The specimen was memory CD4+ T cells sorted from blood. Specified subset: CD45RA-negative fraction. The receptors stem from a woman aged 25 to 39 in good health.

The CDR3, as DNA: TGTGCCAGCAGCGTAGGACTAGCGGGAGCGGTAGATACGCAGTATTTT. This sequence encodes CASSVGLAGAVDTQYF. This chain links TRBV9 with TRBJ2-3; 12 bases are a match to TRBD2. This CDR3 comprises 16 residues. The germline V gene has CDR1 SGDLS and CDR2 YYNGEE. V shed 0 bases and J 5 bases; nucleotides not matched to a gene: 4.

This rearrangement joins TRBV25-1 to TRBJ1-2; 8 positions match TRBD1. CDR3 length: 12 residues. V dropped 6 bases and J dropped 5; count of bases not matched to a gene: 2. The germline CDR1 and CDR2 sequences are MGHDK and SYGVNS. The CDR3 DNA reads as TGTGCCAGCAGGGACAGGGAGTATGGCTACACCTTC. Translation: CASRDREYGYTF.

This chain uses TRBV29-1 with TRBJ2-7; D gene ambiguous. Germline CDR1 SQVTM, CDR2 ANQGSEA. V lost 6 bases, J lost 4 bases, and 13 bases lay in between. CDR3 length: 12 residues. CDR3 sequence reads: CSVPSGYYEQYF. CDR3 sequence (DNA): TGCAGCGTCCCCAGTGGGTATTACGAGCAGTACTTC.

This clone appeared a few times. The chain recombines TRBV5-4 with TRBJ1-1; D is undetermined. CDR1 is SGHNT, CDR2 YYREEE, per germline (reference sequence). This CDR3 spans 13 amino acids. V lost 5 bases and J lost 5, with 13 bases in between. The CDR3 reads CASSWEPGTEAFF. CDR3 bases: TGTGCCAGCAGTTGGGAACCGGGAACTGAAGCTTTCTTT.

The chain couples TRBV6-1 to TRBJ2-1; 9 bases map to TRBD1. V gave up 4 bases and J gave up 5 bases; unmatched junction bases: 9. Germline-derived CDR1 and CDR2 are MNHNS and SASEGT. This CDR3 spans 16 amino acids. DNA for the CDR3: TGTGCCAGCAGTGCTACAACGGGACAGGGCAACAATGAGCAGTTCTTC. Translating gives CASSATTGQGNNEQFF.

There are a few counts of this clone. The J gene is TRBJ2-4, the V gene TRBV28; a possible D gene is TRBD2 (7 bases). The CDR3 is made up of 13 amino acids. Looked up from germline, CDR1 is MDHEN and CDR2 is SYDVKM. The V gene lost 5 bases and the J gene lost 6 bases, with 11 bases spanning the gap. The CDR3 is CASSGGARNIQYF. CDR3 sequence (DNA): TGTGCCAGCAGTGGGGGGGCGAGAAACATTCAGTACTTC. Based on the CDR3 plus reference TRBV28 and TRBJ2-4, the full variable domain is DVKVTQSSRYLVKRTGEKVFLECVQDMDHENMFWYRQDPGLGLRLIYFSYDVKMKEKGDIPEGYSVSREKKERFSLILESASTNQTSMYLCASSGGARNIQYFGAGTRLSVL.

This clone was seen a handful of times. Other DNA sequences of this sample code for an identical CDR3. V usage is TRBV25-1 and J usage is TRBJ1-2; no reliable D call. This CDR3 spans 14 amino acids. Germline-derived CDR1 and CDR2 are MGHDK and SYGVNS. The germline V and J ends were trimmed by 2 bases and 5 bases, with 12 bases remaining between them. This CDR3 is CASSERGENYGYTF. Here the CDR3 DNA reads TGTGCCAGCAGTGAACGGGGTGAGAATTATGGCTACACCTTC.

The rearrangement joins TRBV6-1 to TRBJ1-5; unclear D gene. The CDR3 is made up of 13 amino acids. V lost 7 bases to trimming and J lost 1 base, with 8 bases between them. Germline V CDR1 and CDR2: MNHNS, SASEGT. Here the CDR3 reads CASTAGSNQPQHF. The CDR3 nucleotides are TGTGCCAGCACGGCGGGAAGCAATCAGCCCCAGCATTTT.

CDR3 coding DNA: TGCGCCAGCAGTGTGAGTCCAGGGGGGGGTGAGCAGTTCTTC. This sequence encodes CASSVSPGGGEQFF. V usage is TRBV10-1 and J usage is TRBJ2-1, with D tentatively TRBD1 or TRBD2 (7 bases each). CDR3 size: 14 residues. V was pared by 4 bases and J by 9 bases, with 16 bases between. From germline, CDR1 is WNHNN and CDR2 SYGVQD (reference sequence).

The J gene is TRBJ2-1, the V gene TRBV2; D may be TRBD2 (5 bases). Trimming removed 7 bases from V and 5 bases from J, with 9 bases in between. This CDR3 is 12 amino acids long. Germline CDR1 SNHLY, CDR2 FYNNEI. CDR3 in DNA: TGTGCCAGCAATCCCGGGAACAATGAGCAGTTCTTC. This sequence encodes CASNPGNNEQFF.

V and J are TRBV7-8 and TRBJ2-3; 8 positions agree with TRBD2. Trimming at V came to 5 bases and at J to 0 bases, leaving 10 bases not matched to a gene. The CDR3 loop spans 17 amino acids. Per the germline V gene, CDR1 is SGHVS and CDR2 is FQNEAQ. The CDR3 sequence is CASSPRSASGSTDTQYF. CDR3 bases: TGTGCCAGCAGCCCGCGATCGGCTAGCGGGAGCACAGATACGCAGTATTTT.

This clone is a singleton in its sample. V is TRBV11-2 and J is TRBJ2-3; D remains unclear. This CDR3 region has 14 residues. V dropped 0 bases and J dropped 1 base, with 5 bases sitting between them. Per the germline V gene, CDR1 is SGHAT and CDR2 is FQNNGV. The CDR3 nucleotides are TGTGCCAGCAGCTTAGATTTTCGCACAGATACGCAGTATTTT. Translation gives CASSLDFRTDTQYF.

As to this clone: One junction end does not reproduce the germline sequence, and a read error may be involved. The rearrangement uses TRBV7-3 and TRBJ1-1; TRBD1 might be the D (5 bases). CDR1 and CDR2 from the germline V gene are SGHTA and FQGTGA. This CDR3 has 15 amino acids. This chain's CDR3 is CASSTQAPTNTGAFF. The DNA of the CDR3 is TGTGCCAGCAGCACACAGGCCCCGACTAACACTGGAGCTTTCTTT.

As concerns this clone: At one end the junction does not follow the germline gene, possibly because of a read error. J is TRBJ2-7 and V is TRBV6-6; TRBD2 is a possible D gene (7 bases). The CDR3 sequence is 15 residues long. The germline V gene has CDR1 MNHNY and CDR2 SVGAGI (reference sequence). In DNA, the CDR3 is TGTGCCAGCAGTGACTCAGAGGGGGGGTCCTACGAGCAGTACTTC. This codes for CASSDSEGGSYEQYF.

This rearrangement joins TRBV28 to TRBJ2-7; either TRBD1 or TRBD2 may supply D (5 bases each). The V end lost 3 bases, the J end lost 6 bases, and 15 bases lay between the germline ends. There are 14 residues in the CDR3. Germline values: CDR1 MDHEN, CDR2 SYDVKM. This CDR3 is CASSFRDRPLEQYF. The CDR3 DNA is TGTGCCAGCAGTTTTAGGGACCGGCCCCTCGAGCAGTACTTC.

The chain combines TRBV30 with TRBJ1-2, with D tentatively TRBD1 (6 bases). The CDR3 is 13 amino acids. Germline V lookup: CDR1 GTSNPN, CDR2 SVGIG (reference sequence). This CDR3 reads CAHGKGVRYGYTF. CDR3 coding DNA: TGTGCTCACGGGAAGGGGGTTCGCTATGGCTACACCTTC.

Only a few counts were recorded for this clone. The V gene is TRBV4-2, the J gene TRBJ1-1, with 7 bases aligning to TRBD1. Looked up from germline, CDR1 is LGHNA and CDR2 is YNFKEQ. V lost 4 bases to trimming and J lost 7 bases; unmatched junction nucleotides: 9. CDR3 length: 14 residues. Here the CDR3 DNA reads TGTGCCAGCAGCCGGCAGGGTCAGGGGGATGAAGCTTTCTTT. Its protein is CASSRQGQGDEAFF.

This clone was seen repeatedly, ten times or more. The chain is built from TRBV10-1 and TRBJ1-1, with no clear D. Germline CDR1 is WNHNN and CDR2 is SYGVQD (reference sequence). The CDR3 totals 15 residues. V was pared by 5 bases and J by 2 bases, with 15 bases between. DNA of the CDR3: TGCGCCAGCAGTAAACACACCGGAGGAAACACTGAAGCTTTCTTT. Protein product: CASSKHTGGNTEAFF.

This clone has just a few counts. The chain is built from TRBV10-3 and TRBJ1-1; the D is unclear. This CDR3 is built from 13 residues. CDR1 and CDR2 (germline): ENHRY, SYGVKD. V gave up 6 bases and J gave up 1 base, with 9 bases separating them. CDR3 in amino acids: CAIRAGSNTEAFF. The CDR3, as DNA: TGTGCCATCAGGGCTGGCTCGAACACTGAAGCTTTCTTT.

The V and J genes are TRBV20-1 and TRBJ1-1; D remains ambiguous. Germline V gene lookup returns CDR1 DFQATT and CDR2 SNEGSKA (reference sequence). This CDR3 region has 11 residues. Trimming cost V 0 bases and J 8 bases, with 7 bases left between them. CDR3 nucleotides: TGCAGTGCTAGAGATCAAGAAGAAGCTTTCTTT. It is translated as CSARDQEEAFF.

The CDR3 is CSVALGTRMNTEAFF. For the CDR3, the DNA is TGCAGCGTTGCACTGGGAACCCGGATGAACACTGAAGCTTTCTTT. This chain links TRBV29-1 with TRBJ1-1; no reliable D call. This CDR3 is built from 15 residues. V was shortened by 4 bases and J by 0 bases, with 15 bases between the two germline ends. Germline-derived CDR1 and CDR2 are SQVTM and ANQGSEA.

CDR3 amino acids: CASSMTALAKNIQYF. The CDR3, as DNA: TGTGCCAGCAGCATGACTGCGCTAGCCAAAAACATTCAGTACTTC. The V gene is TRBV7-2, the J gene TRBJ2-4; no definite D call. Trimming took off 5 bases at V and 0 bases at J, with 11 bases between the two ends. The CDR3 totals 15 residues. Germline assignment: CDR1 SGHTA and CDR2 FQGNSA.

The gene calls are TRBV6-5 and TRBJ2-5, with D unclear. CDR1 is MNHEY and CDR2 is SVGAGI in the germline V gene. Trimming took 0 bases from V and 12 from J, leaving 8 bases between them. This CDR3 is built from 11 residues. This CDR3 is CASSYSSQEYF. The CDR3 DNA reads TGTGCCAGCAGTTACTCGAGCCAAGAGTACTTC.

The chain has TRBV15 and TRBJ1-2; D gene unclear. V was trimmed by 0 bases and J by 1 base, leaving 9 bases between them. CDR1 LNHNV and CDR2 YYDKDF come from the germline V gene (reference sequence). This CDR3 is built from 15 residues. The CDR3 DNA follows: TGTGCCACCAGCAGAGATAGTACGGATAACTATGGCTACACCTTC. The encoded protein is CATSRDSTDNYGYTF.

CDR3 residues: CASSLRPQAGGLGYEQYF. DNA for the CDR3: TGTGCCAGCAGCCTCAGACCACAAGCGGGGGGACTCGGCTACGAGCAGTACTTC. The gene calls are TRBV4-2 and TRBJ2-7, with 9 bases fitting TRBD2. The germline CDR1 and CDR2 sequences are LGHNA and YNFKEQ. The V segment lost 4 bases and the J segment 3 bases; nucleotides outside the gene matches: 16. CDR3 length: 18 residues.

In its sample, this clone was seen many times. Other DNA sequences of this sample code for an identical CDR3. This chain uses TRBV4-1 with TRBJ1-2; D is perhaps TRBD1 (5 bases). Germline CDR1 reads MGHRA; CDR2 reads YSYEKL. Trimming took 0 bases from V and 6 from J, leaving 8 bases between them. The length of the CDR3 is 13 residues. Written as DNA, the CDR3 is TGCGCCAGCAGCCAAGACAGGGCCGATGGCTACACCTTC. Protein: CASSQDRADGYTF.

This chain joins TRBV5-1 and TRBJ1-3; unclear D gene. In germline, CDR1 is SGHRS, CDR2 YFSETQ. The CDR3 is 14 residues long. V dropped 4 bases and J dropped 4 bases, with 12 bases sitting between them. Here the CDR3 reads CASSPGPRGNTIYF. The CDR3 bases are TGCGCCAGCAGCCCCGGCCCCAGGGGAAACACCATATATTTT. Supplemented by reference TRBV5-1 and TRBJ1-3, the full variable domain reads KAGVTQTPRYLIKTRGQQVTLSCSPISGHRSVSWYQQTPGQGLQFLFEYFSETQRNKGNFPGRFSGRQFSNSRSEMNVSTLELGDSALYLCASSPGPRGNTIYFGEGSWLTVV.

This rearrangement joins TRBV7-6 to TRBJ2-1; TRBD2 matches at 10 bases. Per the germline V gene, CDR1 is SGHVS and CDR2 is FNYEAQ. The junction had 7 bases not matched to a gene; V was cut back by 2 bases and J by 9 bases. The CDR3 length is 15 residues. This CDR3 is CASSLQSGRAIEQFF. Written as DNA, the CDR3 is TGTGCCAGCAGCTTACAGAGCGGGAGGGCCATTGAGCAGTTCTTC.

This chain connects TRBV6-6 to TRBJ1-5; no firm D call. Germline CDR1 and CDR2: MNHNY and SVGAGI (reference sequence). The CDR3 is made up of 13 amino acids. Trimming took 7 bases from V and 4 from J, leaving 11 bases between them. The CDR3 spells CASTPDVNQPQHF. The DNA of the CDR3 is TGTGCCAGCACCCCGGACGTTAATCAGCCCCAGCATTTT.

This clone appeared once. Distinct nucleotide sequences in the sample also encode this CDR3. The V call is TRBV7-3, the J call TRBJ2-1; 10 nucleotides line up with TRBD2. The CDR3 is 15 amino acids. Germline values: CDR1 SGHTA, CDR2 FQGTGA. The ends lost 2 bases at V and 6 bases at J; junction bases unmatched: 4. Here the CDR3 reads CASSLGASGSNEQFF. DNA for the CDR3: TGTGCCAGCAGCTTAGGGGCTAGCGGGAGCAATGAGCAGTTCTTC.